A selection of T cell receptor beta chains follows, all from one sample in a study of cytomegalovirus exposure and HLA in healthy donors. Sequenced by immunoSEQ multiplex PCR; TCRdb stores in-frame clones only, minus some. The sample holds around 140,000 clones; 50% to 75% are singletons and the top ten take roughly 2.5%. Sequenced input: PBMCs. These receptors were collected from a woman in her 40s in good health and CMV-seronegative. CDR3s include the opening cysteine and the closing phenylalanine or tryptophan. A D gene is named only where the DNA matches it firmly. Rows give clone size only sometimes, using once, few, many, or a class for an expanded clone.

len: 13; abundance: few; j_gene: TRBJ2-3; v_gene: TRBV9; d_gene: -; CDR3nt: TGTGCCAGCAGCGTAGATCGGGCAGATACGCAGTATTTT; CDR3aa: CASSVDRADTQYF
len: 14; abundance: -; j_gene: TRBJ1-4; v_gene: TRBV7-2; d_gene: -; CDR3nt: TGTGCCAGCAGCTTTTTGGGGGGGCCTGAAAAACTGTTTTTT; CDR3aa: CASSFLGGPEKLFF
len: 19; abundance: -; j_gene: TRBJ2-3; v_gene: TRBV7-3; d_gene: TRBD2; CDR3nt: TGTGCCAGCAGCTTCTCTAGTGGGGGGGTATCCCGAGGGAGGGATACGCAGTATTTT; CDR3aa: CASSFSSGGVSRGRDTQYF
len: 14; abundance: -; j_gene: TRBJ2-1; v_gene: TRBV2; d_gene: TRBD2; CDR3nt: TGTGCCAGCAGGGGGGAGGGCCTCTACAATGAGCAGTTCTTC; CDR3aa: CASRGEGLYNEQFF
len: 13; abundance: few; j_gene: TRBJ1-2; v_gene: TRBV7-9; d_gene: TRBD1; CDR3nt: TGTGCCAGCAGCCCAGGACAGGCCCATGGCTACACCTTC; CDR3aa: CASSPGQAHGYTF
len: 13; abundance: few; j_gene: TRBJ2-7; v_gene: TRBV4-1; d_gene: -; CDR3nt: TGCGCCAGCAGCCTAGAACAGCTCTACGAGCAGTACTTC; CDR3aa: CASSLEQLYEQYF
len: 15; abundance: -; j_gene: TRBJ1-3; v_gene: TRBV7-2; d_gene: -; CDR3nt: TGTGCCAGCAGCCCACAGGGAAGCTCTGGAAACACCATATATTTT; CDR3aa: CASSPQGSSGNTIYF
len: 15; abundance: -; j_gene: TRBJ1-2; v_gene: TRBV28; d_gene: -; CDR3nt: TGTGCCAGCGCCCTATTAACAGGGAGTAACTATGGCTACACCTTC; CDR3aa: CASALLTGSNYGYTF
len: 16; abundance: -; j_gene: TRBJ2-7; v_gene: TRBV11-2; d_gene: TRBD2; CDR3nt: TGTGCCAGCAGCTCCCCAAAGCGGGGAAGGGAATACGAGCAGTACTTC; CDR3aa: CASSSPKRGREYEQYF
len: 14; abundance: -; j_gene: TRBJ2-7; v_gene: TRBV30; d_gene: TRBD1; CDR3nt: TGTGCCTGGAGGATATTGGGACAGGGCTACGAGCAGTACTTC; CDR3aa: CAWRILGQGYEQYF
len: 11; abundance: few; j_gene: TRBJ2-5; v_gene: TRBV28; d_gene: -; CDR3nt: TGTGCCAGCGGGCGAGAAGAGACCCAGTACTTC; CDR3aa: CASGREETQYF
len: 14; abundance: -; j_gene: TRBJ1-6; v_gene: TRBV28; d_gene: -; CDR3nt: TGTGCCAGCAGTCGGGACAACTATAATTCACCCCTCCACTTT; CDR3aa: CASSRDNYNSPLHF
len: 16; abundance: -; j_gene: TRBJ1-1; v_gene: TRBV7-9; d_gene: TRBD1; CDR3nt: TGTGCCAGCAGCTCTGACAGGGGGCTAGGGAACACTGAAGCTTTCTTT; CDR3aa: CASSSDRGLGNTEAFF
len: 14; abundance: -; j_gene: TRBJ2-1; v_gene: TRBV5-1; d_gene: -; CDR3nt: TGCGCCAGCAGCTTGGTTAACGGGGGCAATGAGCAGTTCTTC; CDR3aa: CASSLVNGGNEQFF
len: 14; abundance: -; j_gene: TRBJ1-1; v_gene: TRBV5-1; d_gene: -; CDR3nt: TGCGCCAGCAGCTCTTCGGGGATGAGCACTGAAGCTTTCTTT; CDR3aa: CASSSSGMSTEAFF
len: 13; abundance: -; j_gene: TRBJ1-4; v_gene: TRBV7-9; d_gene: -; CDR3nt: TGTGCCAGCAGCTGGGAGACTAATGAAAAACTGTTTTTT; CDR3aa: CASSWETNEKLFF
len: 13; abundance: few; j_gene: TRBJ2-3; v_gene: TRBV5-4; d_gene: -; CDR3nt: TGTGCCAGCAGCTTCAGGGGCACAGATACGCAGTATTTT; CDR3aa: CASSFRGTDTQYF
len: 12; abundance: -; j_gene: TRBJ1-1; v_gene: TRBV6-6; d_gene: -; CDR3nt: TGTGCCAGCAGTTCACAGCTTGGATCAGCTTTCTTT; CDR3aa: CASSSQLGSAFF
len: 17; abundance: few; j_gene: TRBJ2-3; v_gene: TRBV4-1; d_gene: TRBD2; CDR3nt: TGCGCCAGCAGCCAAGCGGCTAGCGGGGGGCTCACAGATACGCAGTATTTT; CDR3aa: CASSQAASGGLTDTQYF